This T cell receptor (beta chain) comes out of a study of shared clonotypes between healthy human individuals (dated by TCRdb to the early 2020s). For the study in its entirety: The cohort comprised two women and a few men aged 18 to 49 years. Per donor, three plates each were used for CD4 naive and CD4 memory, two for CD8 naive, and one for CD8 memory. To estimate repertoire size and how much clonotype sharing occurs between individuals, the study deeply sequenced the blood TCR repertoires of about five healthy adults. To increase sequencing depth and limit assay-specific biases, TCR repertoire library preparation and sequencing were carried out by different laboratories using diverse techniques. Per donor, leukapheresis produced somewhere between about 0.94 and 9 billion PBMCs. What the work shows at the level of the full study, not this receptor alone: Sampling was restricted to blood, and TCR repertoires in tissues likely differ from the TCR repertoires found in blood. Clonotypes shared by all four sorted-subset donors showed higher generation probabilities than non-shared clonotypes. Naive subsets generally had larger estimated clonotype richness than memory subsets. Because the study included a small number of donors, the genetic and exposure-history diversity represented was limited. When a few donors were compared, the shared fraction of clonotypes was about 5.4% for naive CD4, over 3% for naive CD8, roughly 2.5% for memory CD4, and 0.35% to 0.4% for memory CD8. Pairwise subsampling indicated that sequencing depth was expected to affect the degree of clonotype sharing among donors. Rarefaction of sorted-subset datasets indicated incomplete sequencing despite the large sequencing depth.

As regards this clone: What antigen it recognizes has not been identified. Per-base qualities were not stored, and no clone one base away is much larger.

The donors were healthy, HIV-negative adults who had no recently reported acute infections or vaccinations. All donors were Caucasian adults living in Nashville, Tennessee, USA. CD4+ T cells were enriched by magnetic negative selection; naive cells were then positively selected on CD45RA, and the negative fraction formed the memory subset. After blood collection by leukapheresis, PBMCs were isolated using Ficoll-Histopaque density gradient centrifugation and then cryopreserved in the vapor phase of liquid nitrogen. Analytical flow cytometry was used to check the purity and quantity of each magnetically sorted T cell population. Each sorted fraction had its genomic DNA isolated and then quantified by UV absorbance on a Nanodrop 2000c. Using the deep immunoSEQ assay, TCR CDR3 regions were amplified from genomic DNA by multiplex PCR. Extracted genomic DNA from each cell subset was spread evenly across all wells of several immunoSEQ 96-well plates, with each plate serving as a replicate. Each replicate PCR for sorted subsets received 150 to 250 ng genomic DNA, equal to 30,000 or so T cell genomes. Purified libraries were measured with a Qubit 3.0 fluorometer, size-checked on a Bioanalyzer 2100, and measured again with the KAPA Library Quantification kit. Every immunoSEQ 96-well plate was sequenced on a dedicated single-read 150-cycle Illumina NextSeq 550 flow cell. The original pipeline was this. The immunoSEQ output contained only junctional sequences without quality scores, so filtering could not match that applied to full-length reads. Sequences were annotated with PyIR, a Python wrapper for IgBLAST v1.9, and V/J genes and CDR3 were assigned using IMGT germline references. Reads with weak V/J assignments (E-value above 1e-6), missing CDR3, stop codons, out-of-frame junctions, or ambiguous translated residues were removed. V3J clonotypes were defined by identical inferred V gene, J gene, and CDR3 amino acid sequence. To compute the percentage overlap between repertoires, the number of shared unique clonotypes was divided by the size of the smaller repertoire. Richness of each repertoire was evaluated using RTK rarefaction, the Chao1 estimator, and Recon v2.1 estimates of unobserved clonotypes. For all TCRbeta clonotypes obtained by the gDNA method from a handful of donors, generation probabilities were computed with OLGA. TCRdb limited this immuneACCESS table to in-frame rearrangements with V and J called. A share of clones is missing; checked studies link under half to unresolved V genes, and the rest is unexplained. Clone size and V and J calls were adopted from that table, with D and trimming inferred from the DNA. The sample table contains under 550,000 clones; only one count was recorded for 90% to 97% of them. The top ten clonotypes cover 0.06% of the sample.

The sequencing sample was made of naive CD4+ T cells sorted from blood. Read against the paper, the sample's cell subset or site label means: CD45RA+ positively selected. The clonotype originates from a woman in her thirties in good health.

The CDR3 sequence is CASSTGQGAAQYF. The nucleotide sequence is TGTGCCAGCAGCACCGGACAGGGGGCCGCGCAGTACTTC. Rearrangement joined TRBV7-9 to TRBJ2-7; a stretch of 11 junction bases matches TRBD1. The CDR3 sequence holds 13 residues, the cysteine and phenylalanine included. Only the CDR3 DNA is retained, 39 bases long and in frame from the first base. Trimming removed 5 bases from V and 9 bases from J; the gene matches leave 6 bases unexplained. The CDR1 and CDR2 encoded by the germline V gene (reference sequence) are SEHNR and FQNEAQ.